This is a list of T cell receptor beta chains from one sample in a study of blood T cell repertoires in COVID-19. The data were produced by immunoSEQ multiplex PCR, yet TCRdb's version contains in-frame clones alone and is incomplete. Of 200,000 to 300,000 clones listed, more than 85% were seen once; the top ten hold roughly 5%. Material: peripheral blood. Receptors were obtained from a woman in her fifties or sixties with COVID-19, enrolled during active disease. CDR3s include the opening cysteine and the closing phenylalanine or tryptophan. D genes are given only for firm matches. Clone size is shown for a subset of rows, as once, few, many or a class of expanded clone.

>-|-|TRBJ2-7|TRBV18
TGTGCCAGCTCACCACGCCCGGGCCTGTTAGGACAGTCCTACGAGCAGTACTTC
CASSPRPGLLGQSYEQYF
>-|-|TRBJ2-3|TRBV29-1
TGCAGCGTTAGAGTCCAAGCTAGCACAGATACGCAGTATTTT
CSVRVQASTDTQYF
>TRBD1|-|TRBJ1-4|TRBV28
TGTGCCAGCGGATTCCGGACAGGGAGAGGTGAAAAACTGTTTTTT
CASGFRTGRGEKLFF
>TRBD1|-|TRBJ1-5|TRBV27
TGTGCCAGCAGTGGGGGATCCGGGACAGGGTTTCAGCCCCAGCATTTT
CASSGGSGTGFQPQHF
>TRBD1|-|TRBJ2-7|TRBV6-5
TGTGCCAGCAGTTACTCAGGCAGGGGGCTCCCCTACGAGCAGTACTTC
CASSYSGRGLPYEQYF
>-|-|TRBJ1-2|TRBV7-8
TGTGCCAGCAGCTTAGCGGGGCGGTCTAACTATGGCTACACCTTC
CASSLAGRSNYGYTF
>TRBD1|-|TRBJ1-1|TRBV4-3
TGCGCCAGCAGCCAACGACAGGGGAAGAACACTGAAGCTTTCTTT
CASSQRQGKNTEAFF
>-|-|TRBJ1-4|TRBV6-5
TGTGCCAGCGGCGGGGATCCTAATGAAAAACTGTTTTTT
CASGGDPNEKLFF
>TRBD1|-|TRBJ1-2|TRBV7-2
TGTGCCAGCAGTCCGGACAGGAGAGTTAACTATGGCTACACCTTC
CASSPDRRVNYGYTF
>-|-|TRBJ1-6|TRBV5-4
TGTGCCAGCAGCCCAGGCCACAGGGATTCACCCCTCCACTTT
CASSPGHRDSPLHF
>-|-|TRBJ1-2|TRBV5-4
TGTGCCAGCAGCGCGAGGACGGGGAACTATGGCTACACCTTC
CASSARTGNYGYTF
>-|-|TRBJ2-1|TRBV6-5
TGTGCCAGCACACAGGGGGGGATATACAATGAGCAGTTCTTC
CASTQGGIYNEQFF
>-|-|TRBJ1-1|TRBV6-1
TGTGCCAGCAGCGAAGGTAGCACTGAAGCTTTCTTT
CASSEGSTEAFF
>TRBD1|-|TRBJ1-2|TRBV7-6
TGTGCCAGCAGCGACCGACCGGGACAGGAGGCGCGGGTCGGATTATACACCTTC
CASSDRPGQEARVGLYTF
>-|-|TRBJ1-4|TRBV7-6
TGTGCCAGCAGTAAAGAAGGGGCAATTAATGAAAAACTGTTTTTT
CASSKEGAINEKLFF
>TRBD2|-|TRBJ2-7|TRBV9
TGTGCCAGCAGCGTAGGTCTAGCGGGAGCCCCTTACGAGCAGTACTTC
CASSVGLAGAPYEQYF
>-|-|TRBJ2-5|TRBV27
TGTGCCAGCAGTCTTAGCGCTGTTTACCAAGAGACCCAGTACTTC
CASSLSAVYQETQYF
>TRBD1|-|TRBJ2-5|TRBV19
TGTGCCAGTAGTATAGAAGGCGGCAGGGGGCGTGAGACCCAGTACTTC
CASSIEGGRGRETQYF
>-|few|TRBJ1-1|TRBV20-1
TGCAGTAGGGAGGGCACTGAAGCTTTCTTT
CSREGTEAFF
>TRBD2|-|TRBJ2-1|TRBV3-1/TRBV3-2
TGTGCCAGCAGCCTCGGACTAGCGGGGCTCTCCTACAATGAGCAGTTCTTC
CASSLGLAGLSYNEQFF
>-|-|TRBJ1-5|TRBV6-1
TGTGCCAGCAGTGAAGTGTATAGCAATCAGCCCCAGCATTTT
CASSEVYSNQPQHF
>-|-|TRBJ2-1|TRBV10-3
TGTGCCACGTGTAGGACTTCCTCCTACAATGAGCAGTTCTTC
CATCRTSSYNEQFF
>TRBD2|-|TRBJ2-1|TRBV25-1
TGTGCCAGCAAAGGAGCGGGAGGTCTTCATGAGCAGTTCTTC
CASKGAGGLHEQFF
>-|-|TRBJ1-2|TRBV3-1/TRBV3-2
TGTGCCAGCAGCCAGGGGGGGCAGCTAAACTATGGCTACACCTTC
CASSQGGQLNYGYTF
>-|-|TRBJ2-2|TRBV14
TGTGCCAGCAGCCAAGTGAGGACCGGGGAGCTGTTTTTT
CASSQVRTGELFF
>-|-|TRBJ2-1|TRBV5-4
TGTGCCAGCAGCTCCGACACCCACAGGGTCGGCGAGCAGTTCTTC
CASSSDTHRVGEQFF
>TRBD2|-|TRBJ2-7|TRBV9
TGTGCCAGCAGCCCGGGGGGTGGCTACGAGCAGTACTTC
CASSPGGGYEQYF
>-|-|TRBJ1-4|TRBV28
TGTGCCAGCACCCCCGGGGGGAGCGAAAAACTGTTTTTT
CASTPGGSEKLFF
>-|-|TRBJ1-6|TRBV7-3
TGTGCCAGCAGCTTATCCGCGGGCAATTCACCCCTCCACTTT
CASSLSAGNSPLHF
>TRBD1|once|TRBJ1-2|TRBV30
TGTGCCTGGGACAGGGAAAACTATGGCTACACCTTC
CAWDRENYGYTF
>TRBD1|-|TRBJ2-7|TRBV19
TGTGCCAGTAAGATAGGACAGGGTCCCGACTACGAGCAGTACTTC
CASKIGQGPDYEQYF
>TRBD1|-|TRBJ1-6|TRBV7-2
TGTGCCAGCAGCTTAGGGTGGTCGGGACAGTCTAATTCACCCCTCCACTTT
CASSLGWSGQSNSPLHF